This T cell receptor beta chain was sequenced in a study of blood T cell repertoires in COVID-19. The wider study: Samples of COVID-19 (acute and convalescent) were obtained from the United States, Italy and Spain. The analysed material was cDNA or gDNA that came from T cells, B-cell-depleted T cells, or PBMCs.

This table comes from immunoSEQ multiplex PCR, and its TCRdb copy is limited to in-frame clones, with some not included. The data hold some 270,000 clones, with 86% observed a single time. Germline lookup yields CDR1 SGHAT and CDR2 FQNNGV. V dropped 2 bases and J dropped 2 bases, with 7 bases sitting between them. This CDR3 comprises 13 residues. During active infection, Seattle patients enrolled and were then monitored through disease. Sequenced input: peripheral blood. This clonotype was obtained from a woman aged 80 or older with COVID-19, enrolled during active disease. The J gene is TRBJ2-7, the V gene TRBV11-2; no firm D call. The CDR3 nucleotides are TGTGCCAGCAGCTTACCCTCCGCCTACGAGCAGTACTTC. Encoded protein: CASSLPSAYEQYF.